One T cell receptor beta chain is described in this entry. These data come from a study of blood T cell repertoires in COVID-19. The table came from immunoSEQ multiplex PCR; TCRdb's copy has only in-frame clones and leaves some out. Of approximately 13,000 clones detected, about 90% appear once; the ten largest clones hold less than 30%. The V end lost 3 bases, the J end lost 0 bases, and 9 bases lay between the germline ends. The length of the CDR3 is 15 residues. The germline V gene encodes CDR1 SGDLS and CDR2 YYNGEE. The chain employs TRBV9 and TRBJ1-4, with TRBD1 as a possible D gene (6 bases). Sequenced: peripheral blood. This sequence originates from a human donor in a cohort sampled during active COVID-19. The CDR3: CASSGDISTNEKLFF. The CDR3 DNA reads TGTGCCAGCAGCGGGGACATCTCAACTAATGAAAAACTGTTTTTT.